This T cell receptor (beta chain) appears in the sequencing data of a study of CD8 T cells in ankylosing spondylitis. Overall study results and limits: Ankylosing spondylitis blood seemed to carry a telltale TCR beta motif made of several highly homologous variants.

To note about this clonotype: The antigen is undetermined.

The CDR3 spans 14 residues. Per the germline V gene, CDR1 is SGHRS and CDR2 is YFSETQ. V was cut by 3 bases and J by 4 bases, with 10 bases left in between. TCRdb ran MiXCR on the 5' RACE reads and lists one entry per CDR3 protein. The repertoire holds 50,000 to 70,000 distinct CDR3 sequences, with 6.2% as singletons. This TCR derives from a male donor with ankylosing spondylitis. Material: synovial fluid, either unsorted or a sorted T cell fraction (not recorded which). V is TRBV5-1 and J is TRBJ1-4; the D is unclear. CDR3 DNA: TGCGCCAGCAGCTACGGGTTAGGTAATGAAAAACTGTTTTTT. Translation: CASSYGLGNEKLFF.